The present T cell receptor beta chain was sequenced within a study of blood T cell repertoires in COVID-19 (dated by TCRdb to 2020 to 2022). Background on the whole study: The collaborator samples originated in the United States, Italy and Spain and spanned the acute and convalescent phases of COVID-19. The dataset comprised deeply sampled blood TCRbeta repertoires from subjects exposed to, actively infected with, or recovered from COVID-19. Samples came from the ongoing ImmuneRACE study (first 160 participants) plus 1,254 subjects from 6 global collaborators. The repertoires were released in a freely available public database intended as a resource for research on the immune response to SARS-CoV-2. Sample metadata almost always included a de-identified subject ID, COVID-19 status, age in years and sex. The prospective study material was composed of cDNA or gDNA derived from T cells, B-cell-depleted T cells, or PBMCs. Where HLA class I and class II types were available, the types were taken from metadata supplied by the sample provider, not from assay-based typing.

This clone was seen a single time. No antigen is known for it. Base quality data are lacking; no much larger clone is found one base away. The paper's findings and limits, for the study overall: How much clinical and demographic metadata was included differed by source and by participant, and the metadata was provided uncurated.

TCRbeta CDR3 regions were amplified from genomic DNA using the immunoSEQ Assay, a bias-controlled multiplex PCR. Per the authors' processing: The number of nucleated cells in each sample was estimated from the amplification of reference gene primers within the assay. Sequence reads were collapsed and filtered to measure the absolute abundance of every unique TCRbeta CDR3 rearrangement. For each sample, productive Simpson clonality was calculated as the square root of Simpson's diversity index across productive rearrangements. Here the immuneACCESS table is served through TCRdb, limited to in-frame sequences with V and J called. Missing clones are a known gap in these copies; in checked studies unresolved V genes cover under half, and the rest lacks a known reason. For V, J and clone size, that table is used; D and trimming come from the DNA. The sample table contains about 270,000 clones; only one count was recorded for 75% to 90% of them. The top ten hold about 4% of the sample.

The CDR3 runs 15 amino acids, cysteine and phenylalanine included. Only CDR3 DNA remains: 45 bases, in frame from the first base. Sequences KGHSH (CDR1) and LQKENI (CDR2) are obtained from the germline V gene. V and J are trimmed by 0 bases and 0 bases, and the gene matches miss 1 base of the junction. In the prospective study, participants were about 18 to 100 years old, resided in about 25 geographic areas of the United States, and were enrolled through a virtual design. In the prospective study, cohorts were assigned on the basis of participant-reported clinical history obtained from a screening survey and a study questionnaire. In the prospective study, whole blood, serum and a nasopharyngeal or oropharyngeal swab were collected from each participant by mobile phlebotomists. Prospective study participants could optionally give additional blood draws and questionnaires over an approximately 2-month period. Before DNA extraction, blood samples from the prospective study were shipped at room temperature or frozen.

The sample consisted of PBMCs or T cells enriched from blood (not recorded which). The rearranged chain carries TRBV18 and TRBJ2-7, with 8 bases in between that match TRBD2. The source is a woman in her 30s with acute COVID-19. The CDR3 region: CASSPPSGDSYEQYF. At the DNA level, the sequence is TGTGCCAGCTCACCACCTAGCGGGGACTCCTACGAGCAGTACTTC.